This TCR beta chain was profiled in a study of OX40 agonist ivuxolimab in advanced cancers. In regard to this clone: Its specificity is not known.

General study points: In CD8+ T cells, expanded clones were on average more numerous than in CD4+.

Cycle 7 day 1, cycle 4 day 1, and baseline were the timepoints at which blood was sampled. Produced via immunoSEQ multiplex PCR; TCRdb's table is partial and in-frame only. This table has fewer than 80,000 clones, 75% to 90% appearing once. Germline V CDR1 and CDR2: MDHEN, SYDVKM. The CDR3 sequence is 14 residues long. Trimming at V came to 6 bases and at J to 8 bases, leaving 13 bases not matched to a gene. This receptor was obtained from an adult with an advanced solid tumor such as melanoma, head and neck, liver or kidney cancer. The J gene is TRBJ2-7, the V gene TRBV28, with 7 nucleotides matching TRBD1. This specimen consisted of CD4+ or CD8+ T cells sorted from blood, obtained in a trial of the OX40 agonist ivuxolimab. CDR3 loop: CASRRPGQNFKQYF. The CDR3 DNA sequence: TGTGCCAGCAGAAGACCGGGACAGAACTTCAAGCAGTACTTC.